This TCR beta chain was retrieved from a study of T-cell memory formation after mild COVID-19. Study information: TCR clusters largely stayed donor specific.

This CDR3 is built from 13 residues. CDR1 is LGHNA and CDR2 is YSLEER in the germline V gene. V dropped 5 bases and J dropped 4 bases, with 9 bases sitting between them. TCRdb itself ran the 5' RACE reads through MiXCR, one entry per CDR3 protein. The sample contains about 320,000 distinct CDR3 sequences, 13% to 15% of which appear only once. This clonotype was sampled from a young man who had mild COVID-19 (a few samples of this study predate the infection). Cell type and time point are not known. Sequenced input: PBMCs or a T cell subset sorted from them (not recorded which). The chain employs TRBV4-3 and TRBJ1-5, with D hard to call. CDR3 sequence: CASSKVANQPQHF. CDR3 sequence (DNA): TGCGCCAGCAGCAAGGTGGCAAATCAGCCCCAGCATTTT.